This TCR beta chain emerged from a study of identical twins. A universal primer site came from template switching; cDNA carried unique molecular identifiers. TCRdb fed the 5' RACE reads into MiXCR, producing one record per CDR3 protein. The sample shows more than 1.5 million distinct CDR3 sequences, more than 30% of them seen only once. The sample was cord blood. The sequence derives from a newborn girl in good health.

The CDR3 sequence: CSASTGQGAYNQPQHF. The DNA for the CDR3 is TGCAGTGCTAGTACCGGACAGGGAGCCTACAATCAGCCCCAGCATTTT. The J gene is TRBJ1-5, the V gene TRBV20-1, with 8 nucleotides matching TRBD1. V shed 3 bases, J shed 3 bases, and the junction held 10 bases outside the gene matches. CDR1 is DFQATT and CDR2 is SNEGSKA in the germline V gene (reference sequence). This CDR3 is built from 16 residues.